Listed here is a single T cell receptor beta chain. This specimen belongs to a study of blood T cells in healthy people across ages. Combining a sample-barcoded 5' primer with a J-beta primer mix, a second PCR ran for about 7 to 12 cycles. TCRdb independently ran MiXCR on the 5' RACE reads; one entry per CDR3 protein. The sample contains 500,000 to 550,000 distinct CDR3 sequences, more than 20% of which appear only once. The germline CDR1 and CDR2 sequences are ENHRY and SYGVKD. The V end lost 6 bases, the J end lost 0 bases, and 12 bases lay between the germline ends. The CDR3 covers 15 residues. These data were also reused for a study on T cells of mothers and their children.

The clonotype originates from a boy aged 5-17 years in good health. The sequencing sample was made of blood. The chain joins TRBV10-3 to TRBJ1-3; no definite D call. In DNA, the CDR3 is TGTGCCATCAGCGGATTTTCGAGCTCTGGAAACACCATATATTTT. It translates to CAISGFSSSGNTIYF.